This T cell receptor (beta chain) is drawn from a study of cytomegalovirus exposure and HLA in healthy donors. Study in general: Genotyping of about 400 donors showed that around 86% belonged to the Caucasian-associated ancestry cluster. The study's findings and limits: In an earlier analysis, most TCR beta V segments were productive about 87% or about 30% of the time. It was reportedly the case that the classifier diagnosed cytomegalovirus status with high specificity and sensitivity. Analysis was performed later, and it showed HLA-associated TCR beta chains to be more clonally expanded than equally common others.

The PCR used 60 Vbeta and 13 Jbeta primers. Measured with immunoSEQ multiplex PCR; TCRdb has only the in-frame clones, and not every one. The sample contains about 140,000 clones, roughly 77% of which appear only once. For this clone: Its antigen is unidentified.

Germline CDR1 SGHRS, CDR2 YFSETQ. The CDR3 covers 14 residues. V lost 2 bases and J lost 5; bases outside the gene matches: 2. The genes are TRBV5-1 and TRBJ1-1; TRBD1 matches at 11 bases. The clonotype originates from a woman aged 25-40 years in good health and CMV-seronegative. The sequenced sample was PBMCs. The CDR3 nucleotides read TGCGCCAGCAGCTTCAGGGACAGGGGGACTGAAGCTTTCTTT. This encodes CASSFRDRGTEAFF.